A single sample gave rise to the 6 T cell receptor beta chains below, sequenced in a study of control samples from healthy donors and cancer patients. Here immunoSEQ multiplex PCR was the method, and the copy in TCRdb shows in-frame clones only, minus some. The table has approximately 72,000 clones, about 88% seen once. Sequencing was carried out using blood. The receptors originated from a man aged 45-65 years in good health.

The rearrangement joins TRBV23-1 to TRBJ1-5; D remains unclear. TRBV23-1 belongs to the ORF category, with a function that is uncertain. The CDR3 consists of 17 residues. V was cut by 2 bases and J by 2 bases, with 16 bases left in between. The CDR3 loop reads CASSQTGPSSGNQPQHF. The CDR3 DNA is TGCGCCAGCAGTCAAACTGGACCTTCGTCGGGCAATCAGCCCCAGCATTTT.

The V call is TRBV19, the J call TRBJ1-6; unclear D gene. The CDR3 covers 14 residues. Germline-derived CDR1 and CDR2 are LNHDA and SQIVND (reference sequence). The germline V and J ends were trimmed by 1 base and 7 bases, with 8 bases remaining between them. CDR3: CASSIVTVNSPLHF. CDR3 DNA sequence: TGTGCCAGTAGTATAGTGACCGTGAATTCACCCCTCCACTTT.

This chain joins TRBV11-2 and TRBJ2-6; D not certain. This CDR3 is built from 15 residues. Germline CDR1 and CDR2: SGHAT and FQNNGV. Between the trimmed V and J ends, which lost 4 bases and 4 bases, there was a span of 11 bases. The CDR3 DNA is TGTGCCAGCAGCTCCGAGTTCCCCGGGGCCAACGTCCTGACTTTC. The encoded protein is CASSSEFPGANVLTF.

The chain uses TRBV19 and TRBJ2-7; 9 bases line up with TRBD1. The CDR3 spans 14 residues. Germline loops: CDR1 LNHDA, CDR2 SQIVND (reference sequence). V lost 6 bases, J lost 1 base, and 4 bases stayed unmatched. The CDR3 spells CASRRQGGSYEQYF. The CDR3 DNA reads TGTGCCAGTAGGCGACAGGGGGGTTCCTACGAGCAGTACTTC.

The chain employs TRBV10-3 and TRBJ1-4, with D hard to call. The CDR3 loop spans 13 amino acids. In germline, CDR1 is ENHRY, CDR2 SYGVKD. V shed 4 bases and J shed 8 bases, with 11 bases lying between them. The CDR3 sequence is CAISAGSREKLFF. In nucleotides, the CDR3 is TGTGCCATCAGTGCAGGTTCCCGCGAAAAACTGTTTTTT.

This chain connects TRBV25-1 to TRBJ1-5; 9 nucleotides agree with TRBD1. The CDR3 is 15 amino acids. The germline V gene encodes CDR1 MGHDK and CDR2 SYGVNS. V lost 1 base to trimming and J lost 6 bases; unmatched junction nucleotides: 4. This chain's CDR3 is CASSEFTGGTQPQHF. In DNA form, the CDR3 reads TGTGCCAGCAGTGAATTTACAGGGGGCACTCAGCCCCAGCATTTT. The full variable domain, completed using reference TRBV25-1 and TRBJ1-5, is EADIYQTPRYLVIGTGKKITLECSQTMGHDKMYWYQQDPGMELHLIHYSYGVNSTEKGDLSSESTVSRIRTEHFPLTLESARPSHTSQYLCASSEFTGGTQPQHFGDGTRLSIL.